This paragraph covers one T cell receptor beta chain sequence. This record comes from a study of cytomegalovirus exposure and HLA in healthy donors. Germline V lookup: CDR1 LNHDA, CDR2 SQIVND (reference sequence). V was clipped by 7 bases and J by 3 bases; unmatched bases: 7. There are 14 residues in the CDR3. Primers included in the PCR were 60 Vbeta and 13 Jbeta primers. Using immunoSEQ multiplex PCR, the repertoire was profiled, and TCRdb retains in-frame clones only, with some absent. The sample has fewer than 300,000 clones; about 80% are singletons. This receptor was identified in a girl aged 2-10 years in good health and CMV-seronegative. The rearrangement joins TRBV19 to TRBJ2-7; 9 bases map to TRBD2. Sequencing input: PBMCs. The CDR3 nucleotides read TGTGCCAGTACGAAATCTAGCGGGAACTACGAGCAGTACTTC. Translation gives CASTKSSGNYEQYF.